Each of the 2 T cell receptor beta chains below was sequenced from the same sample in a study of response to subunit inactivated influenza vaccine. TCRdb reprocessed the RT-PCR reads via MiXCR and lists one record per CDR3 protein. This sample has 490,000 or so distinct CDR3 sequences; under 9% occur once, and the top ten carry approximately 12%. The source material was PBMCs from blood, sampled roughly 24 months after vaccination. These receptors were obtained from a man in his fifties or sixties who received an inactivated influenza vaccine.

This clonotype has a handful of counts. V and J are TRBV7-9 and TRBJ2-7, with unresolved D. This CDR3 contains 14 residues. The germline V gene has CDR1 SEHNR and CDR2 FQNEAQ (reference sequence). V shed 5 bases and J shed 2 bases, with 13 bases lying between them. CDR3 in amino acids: CASSRPDRAYEQYF. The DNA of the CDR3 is TGTGCCAGCAGCCGCCCGGACCGAGCCTACGAGCAGTACTTC.

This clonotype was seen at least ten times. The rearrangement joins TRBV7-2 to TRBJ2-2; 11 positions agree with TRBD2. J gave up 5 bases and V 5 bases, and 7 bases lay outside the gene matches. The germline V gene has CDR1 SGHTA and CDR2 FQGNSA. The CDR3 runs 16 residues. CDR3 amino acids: CASSTSLAGETGELFF. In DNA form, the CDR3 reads TGTGCCAGCAGCACCTCACTAGCGGGAGAAACCGGGGAGCTGTTTTTT.